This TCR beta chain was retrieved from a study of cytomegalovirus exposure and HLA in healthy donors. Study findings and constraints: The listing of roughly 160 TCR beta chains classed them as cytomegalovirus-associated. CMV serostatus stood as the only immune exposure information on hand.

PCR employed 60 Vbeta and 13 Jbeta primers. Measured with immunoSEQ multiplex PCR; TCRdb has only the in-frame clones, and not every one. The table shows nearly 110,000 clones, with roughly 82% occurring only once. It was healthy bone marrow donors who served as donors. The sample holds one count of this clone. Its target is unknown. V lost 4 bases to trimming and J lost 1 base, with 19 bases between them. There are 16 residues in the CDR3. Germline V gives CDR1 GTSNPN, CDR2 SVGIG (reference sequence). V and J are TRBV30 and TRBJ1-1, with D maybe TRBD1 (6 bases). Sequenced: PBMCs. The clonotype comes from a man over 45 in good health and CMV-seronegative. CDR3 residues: CAWITKQGPANTEAFF. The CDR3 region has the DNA TGTGCCTGGATAACAAAGCAGGGGCCGGCGAACACTGAAGCTTTCTTT.